These 4 T cell receptor beta chains were sequenced from one sample in a study of blood T cell repertoires in COVID-19 (dated by TCRdb to about 2020). The library was built by means of the immunoSEQ multiplex PCR assay. Here the immuneACCESS table is served through TCRdb, limited to in-frame sequences with V and J called. Missing clones are a known gap in these copies; in checked studies unresolved V genes cover under half, and the rest lacks a known reason. The sample includes under 100,000 clones, with about 92% observed a single time. Around 6% of the sample lies in the top ten. Sequencing was carried out using peripheral blood. These TCRs come from a woman in her sixties with active COVID-19.

V and J are TRBV7-2 and TRBJ1-1, with 8 bases lining up with TRBD1. V was pared by 4 bases and J by 4 bases, with 5 bases of the junction left unmatched. This CDR3 comprises 14 residues. Germline CDR1 reads SGHTA; CDR2 reads FQGNSA. CDR3 coding DNA: TGTGCCAGCAGCTCCCAGGGGGCGGGCACTGAAGCTTTCTTT. Translating it yields CASSSQGAGTEAFF.

The chain links TRBV28 to TRBJ2-3; 14 nucleotides agree with TRBD2. J gave up 4 bases and V 5 bases, and 5 bases lay outside the gene matches. Germline V gives CDR1 MDHEN, CDR2 SYDVKM. There are 16 residues in the CDR3. In DNA form, the CDR3 reads TGTGCCAGCAGTGAAAGACTAGCGGGAGGGTCAGATACGCAGTATTTT. Its translation is CASSERLAGGSDTQYF. Together with reference TRBV28 and TRBJ2-3, the CDR3 gives the full variable domain: DVKVTQSSRYLVKRTGEKVFLECVQDMDHENMFWYRQDPGLGLRLIYFSYDVKMKEKGDIPEGYSVSREKKERFSLILESASTNQTSMYLCASSERLAGGSDTQYFGPGTRLTVL.

J is TRBJ2-7 and V is TRBV28; 7 bases are a match to TRBD1. Looked up from germline, CDR1 is MDHEN and CDR2 is SYDVKM. The CDR3 is made up of 14 amino acids. V lost 7 bases to trimming and J lost 1 base; unmatched junction nucleotides: 7. The CDR3 loop is CASTGTERSYEQYF. CDR3 in DNA: TGTGCCAGCACGGGGACAGAGAGATCCTACGAGCAGTACTTC.

The chain employs TRBV6-6 and TRBJ1-5; 8 bases agree with TRBD1. V lost 7 bases, J lost 6 bases, and 5 bases stayed unmatched. Germline-derived CDR1 and CDR2 are MNHNY and SVGAGI (reference sequence). This CDR3 comprises 13 residues. CDR3 protein: CASTPQGGQPQHF. The DNA of the CDR3 is TGTGCCAGCACCCCACAGGGGGGTCAGCCCCAGCATTTT.